The clone carrying this T cell receptor (beta chain) has a handful of counts. Its antigen is unknown. This record comes from a study of T cell responses to AZD1222 COVID-19 vaccine. The CDR3 is 15 residues long. The ends were cut back, 3 bases at V and 0 bases at J, with 8 bases in the middle. Germline V gene lookup returns CDR1 MNHNS and CDR2 SASEGT. Here immunoSEQ multiplex PCR was the method, and the copy in TCRdb shows in-frame clones only, minus some. The sample records roughly 28,000 clones, 89% being singletons. Findings and caveats of the study: Spike-specific TCR repertoires showed rising breadth and depth after two AZD1222 doses. Samples come after the peak T cell response, not at day 14.

This TCR was recovered from an adult in good health. The chain couples TRBV6-1 to TRBJ1-4; D unresolved. Material: peripheral blood, obtained on day 0 of AZD1222 vaccination. CDR3 sequence (DNA): TGTGCCAGCAGTGAGGGTGAAGCAACTAATGAAAAACTGTTTTTT. Translated: CASSEGEATNEKLFF.